Below, 8 T cell receptor beta chains from the same sample are listed, as sequenced in a study of blood T cell repertoires in COVID-19. This table comes from immunoSEQ multiplex PCR, and its TCRdb copy is limited to in-frame clones, with some not included. In the table there are 250,000 or so clones, around nine tenths of which are singletons. Sequenced material: peripheral blood. Receptors originate from a man aged 35 to 55 with active or convalescent COVID-19.

J is TRBJ1-6 and V is TRBV6-5; D not resolved. Germline assignment: CDR1 MNHEY and CDR2 SVGAGI. The V end was cut by 6 bases, the J end by 7 bases, with 13 bases between. The length of the CDR3 is 14 residues. CDR3 DNA: TGTGCCAGCAGAGGACTTGCGGGGAATTCACCCCTCCACTTT. This gives the protein CASRGLAGNSPLHF.

The chain is built from TRBV2 and TRBJ2-1, with 8 bases lining up with TRBD2. V was pared by 6 bases and J by 7 bases, with 17 bases of the junction left unmatched. Germline CDR1 reads SNHLY; CDR2 reads FYNNEI. The CDR3 loop spans 17 amino acids. The CDR3 DNA reads TGTGCCAGCAGGGGTGGACTAGCCTTCGGTCGAGGTAATGAGCAGTTCTTC. It is translated as CASRGGLAFGRGNEQFF.

This clone was found once. The rearrangement joins TRBV3-1 (or the pseudogene TRBV3-2) to TRBJ2-5, with D unclear. V gave up 4 bases and J gave up 3 bases, with 12 bases separating them. The CDR3 totals 14 residues. CDR1 is LGHDT and CDR2 is YNNKEL in the germline V gene (reference sequence). CDR3 nucleotides: TGTGCCAGCAGCCCCCGTACAGTTAAAGAGACCCAGTACTTC. As protein: CASSPRTVKETQYF.

On this clone: In the same sample, other DNA sequences code for this CDR3. The chain carries TRBV4-1 and TRBJ1-1; TRBD1 matches at 7 bases. V trimming: 1 base; J trimming: 1 base; junction bases outside the gene matches: 6. The CDR3 is 16 residues long. Germline CDR1 MGHRA, CDR2 YSYEKL. The CDR3 protein is CASSQVPGQRNTEAFF. The CDR3 region has the DNA TGCGCCAGCAGCCAAGTCCCGGGACAGAGGAACACTGAAGCTTTCTTT.

The chain couples TRBV24-1 to TRBJ1-2; weak D call: TRBD1 (6 bases). The germline V gene encodes CDR1 KGHDR and CDR2 SFDVKD. V was shortened by 0 bases and J by 7 bases, with 11 bases between the two germline ends. CDR3 length: 14 amino acids. The CDR3 DNA is TGTGCCACCAGTGATTTGAACCAGGGGAGTGGCTACACCTTC. This codes for CATSDLNQGSGYTF.

The gene calls are TRBV4-2 and TRBJ1-5; D is possibly TRBD1 (6 bases). Germline assignment: CDR1 LGHNA and CDR2 YNFKEQ. Trimming removed 4 bases at V and 0 bases at J, with 37 bases between. The CDR3 is made up of 24 amino acids. The CDR3 sequence: CASSPRGGESPVKSWGSSNQPQHF. Written as DNA, the CDR3 is TGTGCCAGCAGCCCGAGGGGGGGTGAGTCCCCGGTAAAAAGCTGGGGATCTAGCAATCAGCCCCAGCATTTT.

In the case of this clone: Germline and junction disagree at one end, which may indicate a read error. This chain connects TRBV6-1 to TRBJ2-7; 9 positions match TRBD2. The CDR3 runs 15 residues. Germline loops: CDR1 MNHNS, CDR2 SASEGT. CDR3 DNA: TGTGCCAGCAGTCAAGCGGGAGGTCGAGTCTACGAGCAGTACTTC. Amino acids: CASSQAGGRVYEQYF.

The chain is built from TRBV2 and TRBJ2-2, with D perhaps TRBD2 (6 bases). V shed 7 bases and J shed 0 bases, with 12 bases lying between them. The CDR3 extends over 15 amino acids. Germline lookup yields CDR1 SNHLY and CDR2 FYNNEI. In DNA form, the CDR3 reads TGTGCCAGCAACCCTAGGACTACGAACACCGGGGAGCTGTTTTTT. Protein: CASNPRTTNTGELFF. The full variable domain, in which reference TRBV2 and TRBJ2-2 provide the parts outside the CDR3, is EPEVTQTPSHQVTQMGQEVILRCVPISNHLYFYWYRQILGQKVEFLVSFYNNEISEKSEIFDDQFSVERPDGSNFTLKIRSTKLEDSAMYFCASNPRTTNTGELFFGEGSRLTVL.